This T cell receptor beta chain was documented in a study of CD8+CD57+ T cells in acquired aplastic anemia. Study in general: Sorted CD4+ and CD8+ cells gave an average of roughly 3.3 ug of DNA. General study findings and limits: A set of about 28 CD8+ CDR3 sequences was shared between patients and controls, and these sequences appeared highly expressed in patients. The study found no significant CD8+ Simpson's diversity difference between patients and controls.

Using genomic DNA as the template, TCR beta VDJ and CDR3 profiling was carried out. TCRdb fed the reads into MiXCR, producing one record per CDR3 protein. The sample consists of approximately 120,000 distinct CDR3 sequences, approximately 40% of them appearing once. Germline loops: CDR1 MDHEN, CDR2 SYDVKM. The V end lost 3 bases, the J end lost 0 bases, and 8 bases lay between the germline ends. The CDR3 covers 15 residues. Sequencing involved patients with CD8+CD57+ cell expansion previously shown by flow cytometry. About this clonotype itself: The antigen is not known.

Sequencing used sorted CD4+, CD8+, or CD8+CD57+ T cells (not recorded which) from PBMCs. The J gene is TRBJ1-4, the V gene TRBV28; D remains ambiguous. This clonotype was obtained from a human donor with aplastic anemia. The chain's CDR3 is CASSFVAATNEKLFF. The DNA of the CDR3 is TGTGCCAGCAGTTTCGTTGCGGCAACTAATGAAAAACTGTTTTTT.